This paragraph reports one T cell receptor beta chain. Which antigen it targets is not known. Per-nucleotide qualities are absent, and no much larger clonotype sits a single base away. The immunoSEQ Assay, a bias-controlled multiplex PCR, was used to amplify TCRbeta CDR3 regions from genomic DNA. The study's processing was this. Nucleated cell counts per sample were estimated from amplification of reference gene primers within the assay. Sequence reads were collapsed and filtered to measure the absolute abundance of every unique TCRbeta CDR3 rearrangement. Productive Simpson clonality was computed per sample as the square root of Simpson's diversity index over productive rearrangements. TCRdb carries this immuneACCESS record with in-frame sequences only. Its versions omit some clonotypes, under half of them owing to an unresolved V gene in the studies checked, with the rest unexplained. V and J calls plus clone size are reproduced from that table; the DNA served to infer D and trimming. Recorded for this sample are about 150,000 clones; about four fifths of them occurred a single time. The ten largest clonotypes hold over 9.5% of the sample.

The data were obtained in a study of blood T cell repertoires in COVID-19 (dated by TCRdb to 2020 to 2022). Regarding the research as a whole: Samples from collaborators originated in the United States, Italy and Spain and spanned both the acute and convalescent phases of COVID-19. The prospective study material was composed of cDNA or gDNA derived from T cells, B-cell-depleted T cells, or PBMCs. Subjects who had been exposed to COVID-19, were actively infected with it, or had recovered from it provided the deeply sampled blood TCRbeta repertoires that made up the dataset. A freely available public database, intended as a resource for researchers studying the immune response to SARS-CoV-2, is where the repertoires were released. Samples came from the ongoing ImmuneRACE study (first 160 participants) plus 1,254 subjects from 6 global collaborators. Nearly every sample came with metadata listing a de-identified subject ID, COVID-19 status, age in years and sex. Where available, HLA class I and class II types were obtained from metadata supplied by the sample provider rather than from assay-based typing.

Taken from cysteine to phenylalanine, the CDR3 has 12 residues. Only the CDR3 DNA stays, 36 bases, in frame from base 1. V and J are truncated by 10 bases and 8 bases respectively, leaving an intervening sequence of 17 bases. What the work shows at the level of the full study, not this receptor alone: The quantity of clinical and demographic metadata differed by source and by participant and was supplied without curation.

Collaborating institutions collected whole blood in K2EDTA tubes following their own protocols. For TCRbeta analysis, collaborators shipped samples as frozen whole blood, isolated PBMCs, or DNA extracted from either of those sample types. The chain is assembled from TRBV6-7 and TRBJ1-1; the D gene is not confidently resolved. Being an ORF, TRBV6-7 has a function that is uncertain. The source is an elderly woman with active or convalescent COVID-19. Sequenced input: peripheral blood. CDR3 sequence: CAIGRTSLEAFF. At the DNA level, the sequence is TGTGCCATCGGGAGGACTTCCTTAGAAGCTTTCTTT.